Given below is one T cell receptor (beta chain) in context. The antigen is unknown. Researchers amplified the TCR beta CDR3 regions from RNA transcripts. HTBI primers were used for first-round RT-PCR of the TCR CDR3. MiXCR was run by TCRdb on the multiplex PCR reads, yielding one entry per CDR3 protein. The sample includes about 560,000 distinct CDR3 sequences, approximately 16% of them seen just once. The study enrolled patients aged 18 to 65 with newly diagnosed hyperthyroidism of under 2 months' duration. Patients were excluded because of uncontrolled infection, other autoimmune disease, pregnancy or lactation. The sample belongs to a study of T cells in Graves' hyperthyroidism and ophthalmopathy. J gave up 4 bases and V 4 bases, and 7 bases lay outside the gene matches. This CDR3 region has 14 residues. Germline values: CDR1 DFQATT, CDR2 SNEGSKA (reference sequence). Findings and caveats of the study: Ophthalmopathy and stable hyperthyroidism were separated by a 13 V-J model. Most thyroid clonotypes expanded above 0.001 were also detected in blood.

This receptor was identified in a woman aged 18 to 35 with Graves' hyperthyroidism. V gene TRBV20-1 combines with J gene TRBJ1-2, with TRBD1 matching over 9 bases. Specimen: blood. The CDR3: CSAKTGGEGYGYTF. In DNA, the CDR3 is TGCAGTGCTAAGACAGGGGGGGAAGGCTATGGCTACACCTTC.